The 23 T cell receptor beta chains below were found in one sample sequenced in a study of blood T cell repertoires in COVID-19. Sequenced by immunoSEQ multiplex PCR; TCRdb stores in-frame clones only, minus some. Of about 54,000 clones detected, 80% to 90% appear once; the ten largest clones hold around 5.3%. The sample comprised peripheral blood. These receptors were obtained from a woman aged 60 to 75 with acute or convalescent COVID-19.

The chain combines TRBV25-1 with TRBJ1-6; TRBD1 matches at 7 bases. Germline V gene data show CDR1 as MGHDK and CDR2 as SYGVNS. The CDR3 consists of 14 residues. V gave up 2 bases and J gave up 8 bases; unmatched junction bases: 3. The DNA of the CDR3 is TGTGCCAGCAGTGAACCGGGACAGCATTCACCCCTCCACTTT. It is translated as CASSEPGQHSPLHF.

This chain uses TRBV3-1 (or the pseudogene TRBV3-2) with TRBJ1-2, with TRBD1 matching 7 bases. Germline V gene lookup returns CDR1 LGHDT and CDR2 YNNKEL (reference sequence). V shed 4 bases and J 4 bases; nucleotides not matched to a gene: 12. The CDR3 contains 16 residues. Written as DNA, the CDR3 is TGTGCCAGCAGCCTTAGGGGGCCGGACTCTACCTATGGCTACACCTTC. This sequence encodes CASSLRGPDSTYGYTF.

CDR3 DNA sequence: TGTGCCAGCAGCGTCGGGCCAGGGGATAGTCAGTACTTC. Protein sequence: CASSVGPGDSQYF. The rearrangement links TRBV5-5 to TRBJ2-7; D might be TRBD1 (6 bases). The CDR3 is 13 residues long. Germline CDR1 and CDR2: SGHKS and YYEKEE (reference sequence). Trimming took off 4 bases at V and 10 bases at J, with 18 bases between the two ends.

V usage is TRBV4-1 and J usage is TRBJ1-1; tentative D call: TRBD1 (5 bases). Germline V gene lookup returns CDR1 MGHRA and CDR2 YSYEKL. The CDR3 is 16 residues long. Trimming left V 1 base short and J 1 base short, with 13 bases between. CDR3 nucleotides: TGCGCCAGCAGCCAAGGGCCAGGGAGGACGAACACTGAAGCTTTCTTT. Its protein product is CASSQGPGRTNTEAFF.

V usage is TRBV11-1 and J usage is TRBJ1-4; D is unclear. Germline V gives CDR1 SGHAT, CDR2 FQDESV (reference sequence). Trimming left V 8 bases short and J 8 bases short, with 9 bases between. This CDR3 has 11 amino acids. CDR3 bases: TGTGCCAGCGGCACCACGGAAAAACTGTTTTTT. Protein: CASGTTEKLFF.

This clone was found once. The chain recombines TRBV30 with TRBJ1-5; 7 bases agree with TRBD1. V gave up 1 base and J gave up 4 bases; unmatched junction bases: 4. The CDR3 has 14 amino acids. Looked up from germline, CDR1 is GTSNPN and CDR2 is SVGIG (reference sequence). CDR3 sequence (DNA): TGTGCCTGGAGTGGTAACAGGGGAAATCAGCCCCAGCATTTT. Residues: CAWSGNRGNQPQHF.

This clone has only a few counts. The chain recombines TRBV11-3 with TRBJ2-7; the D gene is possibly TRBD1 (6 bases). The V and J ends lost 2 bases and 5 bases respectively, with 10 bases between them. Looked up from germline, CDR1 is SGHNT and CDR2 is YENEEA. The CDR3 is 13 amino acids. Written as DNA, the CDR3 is TGTGCCAGCAGCTTATCAGGGGTCAACGAGCAGTACTTC. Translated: CASSLSGVNEQYF. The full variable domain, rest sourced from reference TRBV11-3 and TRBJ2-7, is EAGVVQSPRYKIIEKKQPVAFWCNPISGHNTLYWYLQNLGQGPELLIRYENEEAVDDSQLPKDRFSAERLKGVDSTLKIQPAELGDSAVYLCASSLSGVNEQYFGPGTRLTVT.

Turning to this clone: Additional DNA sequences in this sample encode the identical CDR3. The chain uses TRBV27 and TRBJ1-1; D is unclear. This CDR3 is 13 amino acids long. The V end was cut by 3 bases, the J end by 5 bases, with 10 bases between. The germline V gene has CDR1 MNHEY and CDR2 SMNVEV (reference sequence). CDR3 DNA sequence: TGTGCCAGCAGTTTGAGGGTTTCGACTGAAGCTTTCTTT. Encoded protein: CASSLRVSTEAFF.

The CDR3 coding sequence is TGTGCCAGCAGTATAGGGACAAATGAAAAACTGTTTTTT. The encoded protein is CASSIGTNEKLFF. V and J are TRBV6-5 and TRBJ1-4; D possibly corresponds to TRBD1 (6 bases). Germline values: CDR1 MNHEY, CDR2 SVGAGI. Trimming took 5 bases from V and 5 from J, leaving 9 bases between them. CDR3 length: 13 residues.

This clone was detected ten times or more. The CDR3 bases are TGTGCCAGCAGCCAAGCGGACAGGGCCGAGCAGTACTTC. Protein product: CASSQADRAEQYF. V gene TRBV3-1 (or the pseudogene TRBV3-2) combines with J gene TRBJ2-7, with 8 bases identical to TRBD1. V lost 1 base, J lost 6 bases, and 2 bases stayed unmatched. The CDR3 totals 13 residues. The germline V gene encodes CDR1 LGHDT and CDR2 YNNKEL (reference sequence).

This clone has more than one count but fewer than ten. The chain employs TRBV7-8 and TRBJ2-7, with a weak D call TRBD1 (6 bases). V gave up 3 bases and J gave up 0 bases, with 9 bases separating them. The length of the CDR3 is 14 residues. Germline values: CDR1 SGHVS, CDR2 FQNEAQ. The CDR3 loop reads CASSLDRFSYEQYF. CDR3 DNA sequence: TGTGCCAGCAGCTTGGACAGATTCTCCTACGAGCAGTACTTC. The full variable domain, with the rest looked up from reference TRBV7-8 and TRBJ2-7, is GAGVSQSPRYKVAKRGQDVALRCDPISGHVSLFWYQQALGQGPEFLTYFQNEAQLDKSGLPSDRFFAERPEGSVSTLKIQRTQQEDSAVYLCASSLDRFSYEQYFGPGTRLTVT.

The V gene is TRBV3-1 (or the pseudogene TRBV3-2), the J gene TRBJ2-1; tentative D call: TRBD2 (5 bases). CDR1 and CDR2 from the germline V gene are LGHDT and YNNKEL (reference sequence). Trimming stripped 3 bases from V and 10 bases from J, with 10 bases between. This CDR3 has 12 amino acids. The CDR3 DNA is TGTGCCAGCAGCCAGCTCGCGGGCGAGCAGTTCTTC. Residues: CASSQLAGEQFF.

This chain's CDR3 is CSASGAGGFGYF. The CDR3 region has the DNA TGCAGTGCTAGTGGTGCGGGGGGATTTGGGTATTTT. This sequence joins TRBV20-1 and TRBJ2-3; 8 bases map to TRBD2. Germline values: CDR1 DFQATT, CDR2 SNEGSKA (reference sequence). J was trimmed by 14 bases and V by 3 bases; bases with no gene match: 10. The CDR3 is 12 amino acids.

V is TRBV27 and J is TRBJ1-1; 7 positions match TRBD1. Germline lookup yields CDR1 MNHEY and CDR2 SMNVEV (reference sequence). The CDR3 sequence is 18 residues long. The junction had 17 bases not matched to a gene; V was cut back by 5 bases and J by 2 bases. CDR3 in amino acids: CASSPPTGLGLSNTEAFF. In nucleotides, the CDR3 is TGTGCCAGCAGTCCCCCGACAGGGTTGGGGCTCTCAAACACTGAAGCTTTCTTT.

The CDR3 DNA reads as TGTGCCAGCAGCGTCGGACAGGGAGACTATGGCTACACCTTC. This translates into CASSVGQGDYGYTF. The V gene is TRBV6-5, the J gene TRBJ1-2; 8 nucleotides match TRBD1. The CDR3 is made up of 14 amino acids. J was trimmed by 3 bases and V by 6 bases; bases with no gene match: 6. CDR1 and CDR2 (germline): MNHEY, SVGAGI.

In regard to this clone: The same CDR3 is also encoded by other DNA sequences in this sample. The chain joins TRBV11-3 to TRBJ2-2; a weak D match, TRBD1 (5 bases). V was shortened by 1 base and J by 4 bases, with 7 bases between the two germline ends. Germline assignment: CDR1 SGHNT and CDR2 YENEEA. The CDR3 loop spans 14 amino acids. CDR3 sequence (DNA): TGTGCCAGCAGCTTAGGGGGCGGCACCGGGGAGCTGTTTTTT. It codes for CASSLGGGTGELFF. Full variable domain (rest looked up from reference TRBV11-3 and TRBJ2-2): EAGVVQSPRYKIIEKKQPVAFWCNPISGHNTLYWYLQNLGQGPELLIRYENEEAVDDSQLPKDRFSAERLKGVDSTLKIQPAELGDSAVYLCASSLGGGTGELFFGEGSRLTVL.

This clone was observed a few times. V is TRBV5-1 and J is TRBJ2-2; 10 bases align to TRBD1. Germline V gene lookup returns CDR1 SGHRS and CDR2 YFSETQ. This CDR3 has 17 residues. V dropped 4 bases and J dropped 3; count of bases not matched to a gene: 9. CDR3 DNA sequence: TGCGCCAGCAGCCCTCGAGGTGGGACAGGGGACACCGGGGAGCTGTTTTTT. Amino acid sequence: CASSPRGGTGDTGELFF. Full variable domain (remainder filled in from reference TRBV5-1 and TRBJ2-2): KAGVTQTPRYLIKTRGQQVTLSCSPISGHRSVSWYQQTPGQGLQFLFEYFSETQRNKGNFPGRFSGRQFSNSRSEMNVSTLELGDSALYLCASSPRGGTGDTGELFFGEGSRLTVL.

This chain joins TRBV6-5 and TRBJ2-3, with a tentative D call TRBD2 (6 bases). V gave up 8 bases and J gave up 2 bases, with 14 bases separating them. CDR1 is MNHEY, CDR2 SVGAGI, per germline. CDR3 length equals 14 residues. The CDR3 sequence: CASFSGYFTDTQYF. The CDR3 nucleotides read TGTGCCAGCTTTAGCGGATACTTCACAGATACGCAGTATTTT.

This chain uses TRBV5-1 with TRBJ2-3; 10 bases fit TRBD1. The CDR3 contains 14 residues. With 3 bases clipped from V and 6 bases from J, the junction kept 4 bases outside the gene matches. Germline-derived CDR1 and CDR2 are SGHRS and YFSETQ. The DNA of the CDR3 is TGCGCCAGCAGCTCGACAGGGGGCTTGGATACGCAGTATTTT. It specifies CASSSTGGLDTQYF.

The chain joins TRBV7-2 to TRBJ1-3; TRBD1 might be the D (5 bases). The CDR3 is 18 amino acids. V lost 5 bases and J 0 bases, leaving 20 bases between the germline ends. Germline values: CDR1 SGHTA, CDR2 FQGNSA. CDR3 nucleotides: TGTGCCAGCAGCCCCTTTTCGGGGGGAGTGGGCTCTGGAAACACCATATATTTT. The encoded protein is CASSPFSGGVGSGNTIYF.

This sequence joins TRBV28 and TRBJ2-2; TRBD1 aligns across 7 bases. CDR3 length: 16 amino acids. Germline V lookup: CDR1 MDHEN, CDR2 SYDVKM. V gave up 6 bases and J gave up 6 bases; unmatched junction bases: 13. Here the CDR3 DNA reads TGTGCCAGCAGCCCCCCTTACAGGGGTCGGGCCGGGGAGCTGTTTTTT. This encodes CASSPPYRGRAGELFF.

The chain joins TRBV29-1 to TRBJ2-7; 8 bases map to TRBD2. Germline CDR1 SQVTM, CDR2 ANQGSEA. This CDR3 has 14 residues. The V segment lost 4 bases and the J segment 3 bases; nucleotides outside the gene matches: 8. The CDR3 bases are TGCAGCGTTGTTCGGGAGGGGAATTTCTACGAGCAGTACTTC. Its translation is CSVVREGNFYEQYF.

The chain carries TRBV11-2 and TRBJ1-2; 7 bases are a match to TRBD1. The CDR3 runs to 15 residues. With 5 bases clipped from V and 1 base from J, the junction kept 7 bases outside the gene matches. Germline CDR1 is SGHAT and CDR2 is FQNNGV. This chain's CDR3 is CASSRTGDINYGYTF. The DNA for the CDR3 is TGTGCCAGCAGCCGCACAGGGGATATTAACTATGGCTACACCTTC.